The present entry profiles one T cell receptor beta chain with its context. Its specificity is not known. The sample comes from a study of immune cell composition in non-small cell lung cancer. As for the study in general: Lung adenocarcinoma or squamous carcinoma made up most tumours. Study results and caveats: Squamous carcinomas (about 75%) more often had tumour-associated clones >0.5% than adenocarcinomas (approximately 35%).

The trim removed 4 bases at V and 5 bases at J, leaving 8 bases unmatched. Germline CDR1 is SQVTM and CDR2 is ANQGSEA. The CDR3 sequence is 14 residues long. Normal lung sampling was at least 3 cm from the tumour, as distant as possible. Sequencing used immunoSEQ multiplex PCR; TCRdb keeps in-frame clones, though not all of them. This table has 7,500 to 9,500 clones, 70% to 80% appearing once. This chain links TRBV29-1 with TRBJ2-7; the match to TRBD2 covers 10 bases. The clonotype was recovered from a human donor with non-small cell lung cancer. The sample consisted of non-adjacent lung tissue. The CDR3 DNA reads TGCAGCGTTGCTAGCGGGGGCGTGAGACACGAGCAGTACTTC. Translating it yields CSVASGGVRHEQYF.